Each of the 25 T cell receptor beta chains below was sequenced from the same sample in a study of molecular identifiers for immune sequencing clone quantification. Using its own MiXCR run on the PCR reads, TCRdb lists one record per CDR3 protein. The table includes tens of thousands of distinct CDR3 sequences, around 20% detected once. The sequenced material came from naive CD8+ T cells from blood, with Jurkat cell RNA spiked in. The sample's subset: FACS-sorted CD8+CD4-CCR7+CD45RA+ naive T cells. The receptors shown here come from a human donor in good health. Some libraries in this study had Jurkat cell RNA spiked in.

This clonotype was picked up many times. The rearrangement joins TRBV29-1 to TRBJ2-7; 14 bases fit TRBD2. The V gene end was trimmed by 1 base and the J gene end by 7 bases; junction bases not matched to a gene: 9. Germline values: CDR1 SQVTM, CDR2 ANQGSEA. CDR3 length equals 16 residues. In DNA form, the CDR3 reads TGCAGCGTTGAAGCCCGAGGGACTAGCGGGAGAGGAGAGCAGTACTTC. It codes for CSVEARGTSGRGEQYF.

As for this clonotype: This may stem from a read error, because a much larger clone lies one nucleotide away. This chain joins TRBV12-3 or TRBV12-4 and TRBJ2-1; D perhaps matches TRBD1 (6 bases). The ends were cut back, 3 bases at V and 9 bases at J, with 24 bases in the middle. CDR3 length: 17 residues. CDR3 nucleotides: TGTGCCAGCAGTTTTTTGGACAGTGGTTCTCGCGCGGCTGAGCAGTTCTTC. Protein sequence: CASSFLDSGSRAAEQFF.

At least ten counts were recorded for this clonotype. This chain links TRBV4-3 with TRBJ2-1; 9 nucleotides agree with TRBD2. Germline lookup yields CDR1 LGHNA and CDR2 YSLEER. V shed 4 bases, J shed 4 bases, and the junction held 8 bases outside the gene matches. The CDR3 has 16 amino acids. CDR3 amino acids: CASSRWAGGDYNEQFF. Written as DNA, the CDR3 is TGCGCCAGCAGCCGCTGGGCGGGAGGGGATTACAATGAGCAGTTCTTC.

This clonotype was seen only once. This may arise from a read error, as a much more abundant clone is one base away. The chain uses TRBV11-2 and TRBJ2-1, with 8 bases aligning to TRBD2. The CDR3 has 15 amino acids. In germline, CDR1 is SGHAT, CDR2 FQNNGV. The CDR3 region has the DNA TGTGCCAGCAGCTTACCAAGCGGGAGAGGTAATGAGCAGTCCTTC. Residues: CASSLPSGRGNEQSF.

As regards this clonotype: A much larger clone is a single base away; this may be a read error. V usage is TRBV20-1 and J usage is TRBJ2-5; 7 nucleotides agree with TRBD2. CDR1 and CDR2 from the germline V gene are DFQATT and SNEGSKA (reference sequence). The CDR3 sequence is 14 residues long. CDR3 DNA sequence: TGCAGTGCTAGTGGCGGGAGTGCTGAAGAGGCCCAGTACTTC. This encodes CSASGGSAEEAQYF.

V is TRBV15 and J is TRBJ2-7, with D perhaps TRBD1 (6 bases). CDR3 size: 14 residues. CDR1 LNHNV and CDR2 YYDKDF come from the germline V gene (reference sequence). V lost 0 bases and J 5 bases, leaving 11 bases between the germline ends. Here the CDR3 reads CATSREEQGHEQYF. The CDR3 region has the DNA TGTGCCACCAGCAGAGAGGAACAGGGCCACGAGCAGTACTTC.

This clonotype was detected a few times. Lacking the conserved final phenylalanine or tryptophan, this CDR3 likely reflects a read error. The chain links TRBV27 to TRBJ2-5; TRBD2 is a possible D gene (5 bases). The CDR3 is 12 amino acids. Trimming took off 4 bases at V and 10 bases at J, with 13 bases between the two ends. Germline V gene sequence: CDR1 MNHEY, CDR2 SMNVEV (reference sequence). The chain's CDR3 is CASSYLPGVQYL. Written as DNA, the CDR3 is TGTGCCAGCAGTTACCTCCCCGGGGTCCAGTACCTC.

V usage is TRBV11-2 and J usage is TRBJ1-2; TRBD1 matches 8 bases. The CDR3 totals 17 residues. J gave up 3 bases and V 5 bases, and 14 bases lay outside the gene matches. Germline loops: CDR1 SGHAT, CDR2 FQNNGV. CDR3 protein: CASSTFLGQGADYGYTF. The DNA of the CDR3 is TGTGCCAGCAGCACCTTCCTTGGGCAGGGGGCTGACTATGGCTACACCTTC.

As to this clonotype: One end of the junction does not line up with germline, which may come from a read error. The rearrangement links TRBV28 to TRBJ1-6; TRBD1 might be the D (6 bases). The CDR3 is 15 amino acids. Per the germline V gene, CDR1 is MDHEN and CDR2 is SYDVKM. Here the CDR3 reads CACRKGGRSNSPLHF. The CDR3 DNA reads as TGTGCCTGCAGAAAGGGGGGCCGTTCGAATTCACCCCTCCACTTT.

This clonotype has only one observation. The CDR3 bases are TGTGCCAGCAGCCACGGCACGAACACCGGGGAGCTGTTTTTT. Translated, it gives CASSHGTNTGELFF. This chain joins TRBV7-9 and TRBJ2-2; no clear D gene. The CDR3 contains 14 residues. V was shortened by 5 bases and J by 0 bases, with 7 bases between the two germline ends. The germline V gene has CDR1 SEHNR and CDR2 FQNEAQ (reference sequence).

This clonotype was seen ten or more times. The chain links TRBV3-1 to TRBJ2-3; 9 positions agree with TRBD2. The CDR3 length is 17 residues. V shed 1 base and J 0 bases; nucleotides not matched to a gene: 5. Germline CDR1 is LGHDT and CDR2 is YNNKEL (reference sequence). CDR3 residues: CASSQGPSGISTDTQYF. The CDR3 nucleotides read TGTGCCAGCAGCCAAGGCCCTAGCGGGATTAGCACAGATACGCAGTATTTT.

The chain employs TRBV5-6 and TRBJ2-2; D remains ambiguous. The CDR3 length is 15 residues. Germline loops: CDR1 SGHDT, CDR2 YYEEEE. Trimming left V 4 bases short and J 1 base short, with 11 bases between. CDR3 residues: CASSEDTMNTGELFF. The CDR3, as DNA: TGTGCCAGCAGCGAAGACACAATGAACACCGGGGAGCTGTTTTTT.

Turning to this clonotype: A much more abundant neighbour one base away suggests this may be a read error. The gene calls are TRBV6-1 and TRBJ1-3, with TRBD1 as a possible D gene (6 bases). Per germline, CDR1 MNHNS and CDR2 SASEGT. This CDR3 contains 15 residues. CDR3 DNA sequence: TGTGCCTGCAGTGAAGACAGGAACTCTGGAAACACCATATATTTT. Amino acid sequence: CACSEDRNSGNTIYF.

This clonotype was picked up many times. V and J are TRBV7-9 and TRBJ1-1; tentative D call: TRBD1 (5 bases). This CDR3 comprises 15 residues. V dropped 1 base and J dropped 4 bases, with 13 bases sitting between them. Germline V CDR1 and CDR2: SEHNR, FQNEAQ (reference sequence). The CDR3: CASSLDGSGPTEAFF. As DNA, the CDR3 is TGTGCCAGCAGCTTAGACGGCTCAGGGCCCACTGAAGCTTTCTTT. Together with reference TRBV7-9 and TRBJ1-1, the CDR3 gives the full variable domain: DTGVSQNPRHKITKRGQNVTFRCDPISEHNRLYWYRQTLGQGPEFLTYFQNEAQLEKSRLLSDRFSAERPKGSFSTLEIQRTEQGDSAMYLCASSLDGSGPTEAFFGQGTRLTVV.

This clonotype has at least ten counts. This chain uses TRBV19 with TRBJ2-7; D gene uncertain. The CDR3 runs 12 residues. Per the germline V gene, CDR1 is LNHDA and CDR2 is SQIVND (reference sequence). V lost 2 bases and J lost 6, with 8 bases in between. The CDR3 here is CASSITGVEQYF. For the CDR3, the DNA is TGTGCCAGTAGTATAACTGGGGTCGAGCAGTACTTC.

Only a few counts were recorded for this clonotype. CDR3 DNA sequence: TGTGCCAGCAGCTTCCAGCGTTCCGTCCATGGCTACACCTTC. The encoded protein is CASSFQRSVHGYTF. The chain joins TRBV7-8 to TRBJ1-2; no clear D. Trimming cost V 3 bases and J 6 bases, with 14 bases left between them. Germline V gene data show CDR1 as SGHVS and CDR2 as FQNEAQ. CDR3 length: 14 residues.

This clonotype was counted many times. The chain recombines TRBV24-1 with TRBJ2-5; D remains ambiguous. Germline V gives CDR1 KGHDR, CDR2 SFDVKD. The V end was cut by 3 bases, the J end by 5 bases, with 15 bases between. This CDR3 region has 15 residues. This CDR3 reads CATSDISTSIETQYF. In DNA form, the CDR3 reads TGTGCCACCAGTGATATCTCCACGTCCATTGAGACCCAGTACTTC.

As to this clonotype: A single base separates this from a much larger clone, so it may be a read error. The genes are TRBV28 and TRBJ1-1; D is possibly TRBD1 (5 bases). The germline CDR1 and CDR2 sequences are MDHEN and SYDVKM. V gave up 5 bases and J gave up 6 bases, with 16 bases separating them. The CDR3 spans 14 residues. The CDR3 nucleotides read TGTGCCAGCAGTACGGGACTGGGGTTGCCTGAAGCTTTCTTT. This sequence encodes CASSTGLGLPEAFF.

This clonotype was detected ten times or more. This chain connects TRBV6-2 or TRBV6-3 to TRBJ2-3, with TRBD2 identical over 9 bases. Looked up from germline, CDR1 is MNHEY and CDR2 is SVGEGT. V shed 8 bases and J 4 bases; nucleotides not matched to a gene: 7. The CDR3 loop spans 14 amino acids. Here the CDR3 reads CASQGGRAADTQYF. CDR3 bases: TGTGCCAGCCAAGGCGGGAGGGCTGCAGATACGCAGTATTTT.

The table lists this clonotype with many counts. This chain joins TRBV7-2 and TRBJ2-7; 10 bases match TRBD2. The V gene's germline CDR1 is SGHTA and CDR2 FQGNSA. The CDR3 runs to 14 residues. Trimming removed 3 bases from V and 6 bases from J; junction bases left unmatched: 5. DNA for the CDR3: TGTGCCAGCAGCTTCCCGGGACTAGCGTTCGAGCAGTACTTC. Translated, it gives CASSFPGLAFEQYF.

This clonotype showed up many times. The rearrangement links TRBV4-2 to TRBJ1-1; a weak D match, TRBD1 (5 bases). This CDR3 has 14 amino acids. Germline CDR1 LGHNA, CDR2 YNFKEQ. With 1 base removed from V and 0 bases from J, the gap between germline ends came to 6 bases. CDR3 DNA: TGTGCCAGCAGCCAAGGGGGCTTGAACACTGAAGCTTTCTTT. Protein product: CASSQGGLNTEAFF.

The CDR3 here is CASSLGWELFF. The CDR3 DNA follows: TGTGCCAGCAGCTTAGGTTGGGAGCTGTTTTTT. This chain uses TRBV7-9 with TRBJ2-2; D is undetermined. The length of the CDR3 is 11 residues. Trimming removed 1 base at V and 9 bases at J, with 3 bases between. Germline V gene data show CDR1 as SEHNR and CDR2 as FQNEAQ (reference sequence). The full variable domain, in which reference TRBV7-9 and TRBJ2-2 provide the parts outside the CDR3, is DTGVSQNPRHKITKRGQNVTFRCDPISEHNRLYWYRQTLGQGPEFLTYFQNEAQLEKSRLLSDRFSAERPKGSFSTLEIQRTEQGDSAMYLCASSLGWELFFGEGSRLTVL.

This clonotype was counted ten times or more. The chain employs TRBV27 and TRBJ2-7; D is uncertain. The CDR3 has 14 residues. V dropped 5 bases and J dropped 6 bases, with 17 bases sitting between them. Germline V gives CDR1 MNHEY, CDR2 SMNVEV (reference sequence). CDR3 sequence reads: CASSGKGAHSEQYF. The CDR3 nucleotides are TGTGCCAGCAGTGGGAAGGGCGCCCACAGCGAGCAGTACTTC.

The V and J genes are TRBV20-1 and TRBJ2-1; possibly TRBD2 for D (5 bases). The ends were cut back, 3 bases at V and 3 bases at J, with 12 bases in the middle. This CDR3 spans 14 amino acids. Germline CDR1 is DFQATT and CDR2 is SNEGSKA (reference sequence). Written as DNA, the CDR3 is TGCAGTGCTAGGTTCCGGGAAGGCTACAATGAGCAGTTCTTC. Translation: CSARFREGYNEQFF.

This clonotype appeared many times. The CDR3 nucleotides are TGTGCCAGCAGCCTAGGACAGGGGCTTTATAGCAATCAGCCCCAGCATTTT. Translating it yields CASSLGQGLYSNQPQHF. The J gene is TRBJ1-5, the V gene TRBV7-9; 9 positions match TRBD1. CDR3 length: 17 amino acids. The trim removed 5 bases at V and 0 bases at J, leaving 8 bases unmatched. Looked up from germline, CDR1 is SEHNR and CDR2 is FQNEAQ (reference sequence).